The entry below describes one T cell receptor beta chain. The data originate from a study of blood T cell repertoires in COVID-19. Assay: immunoSEQ multiplex PCR; the TCRdb copy retains only in-frame clones and omits some. The repertoire holds some 230,000 clones, approximately 90% seen once, with approximately 2% in the top ten. Trimming stripped 1 base from V and 1 base from J, with 9 bases between. There are 14 residues in the CDR3. Germline lookup yields CDR1 SGHKS and CDR2 YYEKEE (reference sequence). The chain uses TRBV5-5 and TRBJ2-7; D gene unclear. Sequenced material: peripheral blood. This TCR came from a man aged 30 to 45 who had recovered from COVID-19. The CDR3 is CASSLLSGSYEQYF. The CDR3 DNA sequence: TGTGCCAGCAGCTTGTTGTCCGGTTCCTACGAGCAGTACTTC.